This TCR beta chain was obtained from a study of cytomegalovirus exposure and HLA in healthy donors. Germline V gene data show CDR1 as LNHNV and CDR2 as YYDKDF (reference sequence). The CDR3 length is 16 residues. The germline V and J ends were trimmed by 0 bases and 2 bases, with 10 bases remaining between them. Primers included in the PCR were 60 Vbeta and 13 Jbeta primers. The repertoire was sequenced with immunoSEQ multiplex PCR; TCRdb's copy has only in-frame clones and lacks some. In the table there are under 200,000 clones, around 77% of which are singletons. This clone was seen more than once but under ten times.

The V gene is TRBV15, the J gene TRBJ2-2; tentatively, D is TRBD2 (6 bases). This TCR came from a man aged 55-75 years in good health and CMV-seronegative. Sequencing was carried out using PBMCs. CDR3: CATSRDSGLNTGELFF. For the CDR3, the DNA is TGTGCCACCAGCAGAGATAGCGGTCTCAACACCGGGGAGCTGTTTTTT. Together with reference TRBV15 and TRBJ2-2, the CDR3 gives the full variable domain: DAMVIQNPRYQVTQFGKPVTLSCSQTLNHNVMYWYQQKSSQAPKLLFHYYDKDFNNEADTPDNFQSRRPNTSFCFLDIRSPGLGDTAMYLCATSRDSGLNTGELFFGEGSRLTVL.